The entry below gives a single T cell receptor beta chain sequence along with its context. The CDR3 totals 15 residues. CDR1 and CDR2 from the germline V gene are SGHRS and YFSETQ. V trimming: 4 bases; J trimming: 4 bases; junction bases outside the gene matches: 9. Clones were read by immunoSEQ multiplex PCR, and TCRdb kept only the in-frame ones, dropping some. Of some 60,000 clones listed, around 96% are singletons. The entry originates in a study of technical replicates of blood from a few donors. J is TRBJ2-5 and V is TRBV5-1, with TRBD1 matching over 8 bases. The sequence derives from a human donor in good health. Some clones in this sample may be carry-over from other donors' samples. Material: PBMCs. CDR3 bases: TGCGCCAGCAGCCTGACTCAGGGGGCACGAGAGACCCAGTACTTC. It codes for CASSLTQGARETQYF.